These T cell receptor beta chains were read from a single sample in a study of blood T cell repertoires in COVID-19. TCRdb's table, derived via immunoSEQ multiplex PCR, lists solely in-frame clones and lacks some. The sample consists of approximately 150,000 clones, approximately 91% of them appearing once. The sample comprised peripheral blood. These receptors were obtained from a young man with COVID-19, enrolled during active disease. The conserved cysteine and the conserved F or W are not part of the CDR3 here. D genes are given only for firm matches.

CDR3 | J | D | V
ASSLDGSGSQPQH | TRBJ1-5 | - | TRBV7-2
ASSTLRQGTYEQY | TRBJ2-7 | TRBD1 | TRBV27
ASSLNPGKGEQF | TRBJ2-1 | - | TRBV11-1
ASSRRQYNEQF | TRBJ2-1 | - | TRBV28
ASSSLNQPQH | TRBJ1-5 | - | TRBV6-6
ASSPGQGGHNEQF | TRBJ2-1 | TRBD1 | TRBV19
ASSPQWGEEAF | TRBJ1-1 | - | TRBV11-2
ASSLGGRYYGYT | TRBJ1-2 | - | TRBV7-8
AWSVRPEPPETQY | TRBJ2-5 | - | TRBV30
ASSIGWAMNTEAF | TRBJ1-1 | - | TRBV19
SVEVRTAPSTHNEQF | TRBJ2-1 | - | TRBV29-1
SVGGREAF | TRBJ1-1 | - | TRBV29-1
ASIRDPGDTGELF | TRBJ2-2 | - | TRBV5-1
ASSITSGRAHNEQF | TRBJ2-1 | TRBD2 | TRBV19
ASSSPDRSYGYT | TRBJ1-2 | TRBD1 | TRBV28
AWSHDRPSGYT | TRBJ1-2 | - | TRBV30
AISEGGGSSYEQY | TRBJ2-7 | TRBD2 | TRBV10-3
ASRDLLGAAYEQY | TRBJ2-7 | - | TRBV19
ASSSQRGGEQF | TRBJ2-1 | - | TRBV18
ATSRGPPDSPLH | TRBJ1-6 | - | TRBV15
ASSLAGAAYEQY | TRBJ2-7 | - | TRBV7-2
ASSQTGTTGGGEQY | TRBJ2-7 | - | TRBV18
ASSQDPGSPLH | TRBJ1-6 | - | TRBV14
ASSQPDRGGYNEQF | TRBJ2-1 | TRBD1 | TRBV16
ASSQDVDGTPYNEQF | TRBJ2-1 | - | TRBV4-1
ASSLDNYNSPLH | TRBJ1-6 | - | TRBV5-1
ASAGTGVGSPLH | TRBJ1-6 | TRBD1 | TRBV19
ASSQVSEDDYNEQF | TRBJ2-1 | - | TRBV4-1
ASSPGLAGVDTQY | TRBJ2-3 | TRBD2 | TRBV27
ASSQDLSEDNEKLF | TRBJ1-4 | - | TRBV4-3
ASSGYRVNREKLF | TRBJ1-4 | - | TRBV19
AWSRYSGGTEAF | TRBJ1-1 | TRBD1 | TRBV30
ASSKATGAMRDEQF | TRBJ2-1 | TRBD1 | TRBV7-9
ASRPGQGLLGPQH | TRBJ1-5 | TRBD1 | TRBV6-5
ASSLDTTNYGYT | TRBJ1-2 | - | TRBV5-1
ASSLGGTANQETQY | TRBJ2-5 | TRBD1 | TRBV7-9
AIQDSSGNTIY | TRBJ1-3 | - | TRBV7-9
ATSDSDRFNQPQH | TRBJ1-5 | - | TRBV24-1
ATGGGRVNQETQY | TRBJ2-5 | TRBD2 | TRBV10-3
ASREQGGTQY | TRBJ2-3 | - | TRBV19
ASSFWSGSNQPQH | TRBJ1-5 | - | TRBV27
ASSYGTDSNQPQH | TRBJ1-5 | TRBD1 | TRBV6-2/TRBV6-3
ASSFGAGPRETQY | TRBJ2-5 | - | TRBV27
ASSLEDSYEQY | TRBJ2-7 | - | TRBV5-1